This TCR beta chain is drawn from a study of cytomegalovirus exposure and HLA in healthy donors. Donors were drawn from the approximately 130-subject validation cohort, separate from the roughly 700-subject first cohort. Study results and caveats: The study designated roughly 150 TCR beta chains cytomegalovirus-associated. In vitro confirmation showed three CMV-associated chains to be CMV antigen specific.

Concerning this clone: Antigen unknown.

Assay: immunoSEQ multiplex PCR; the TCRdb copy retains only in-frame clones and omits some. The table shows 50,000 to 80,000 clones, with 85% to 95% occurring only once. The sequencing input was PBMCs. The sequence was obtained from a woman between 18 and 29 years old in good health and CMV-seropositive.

The chain's CDR3 is CASSLGGPSYNEQFF. In DNA, the CDR3 is TGTGCCAGCAGCTTAGGGGGGCCCTCCTACAATGAGCAGTTCTTC. The chain combines TRBV13 with TRBJ2-1; D is perhaps TRBD1 (5 bases). CDR1 is PRHDT and CDR2 is FYEKMQ in the germline V gene (reference sequence). CDR3 length: 15 amino acids. V was clipped by 0 bases and J by 0 bases, with 6 bases between them.